This T cell receptor beta chain was recorded in a study of T-cell reconstitution after alpha-beta-depleted transplantation in children. Study results and limitations: Several hundred expanded graft clones reportedly supplied alpha-beta T cells about two months after transplant. Certain patients had high TCRbeta diversity at day 60, and it came from recipient T cells and thymic progenitors that survived. At the one-year point after transplant, T-cell counts and TCRbeta diversity were found to come mostly from T cells that had been newly produced.

This clonotype showed up many times. Its specificity is unknown. During its preparation, the TCRbeta library received unique molecular identifiers. TCRdb ran MiXCR on the PCR reads and lists one entry per CDR3 protein. This table holds about 17,000 distinct CDR3 sequences, around 12% found once. Trimming cost V 6 bases and J 4 bases; bases outside gene matches: 19. This CDR3 region has 20 residues. Per the germline V gene, CDR1 is SNHLY and CDR2 is FYNNEI. V gene TRBV2 combines with J gene TRBJ2-2; 11 positions match TRBD2. The TCR originated in a boy in the first two years of life who had a stem cell transplant for Wiskott-Aldrich syndrome, so the T cells may come from the graft donor. The sequencing used PBMCs, mostly from graft donor cells, collected 180 days after TCRalphabeta/CD19-depleted stem cell transplant. The CDR3 here is CASRDRGRSSGRAGTGELFF. CDR3 sequence (DNA): TGTGCCAGCAGAGACAGGGGTCGGAGTAGCGGGAGGGCGGGCACCGGGGAGCTGTTTTTT. Using reference TRBV2 and TRBJ2-2 for the parts outside the CDR3, the full variable domain is EPEVTQTPSHQVTQMGQEVILRCVPISNHLYFYWYRQILGQKVEFLVSFYNNEISEKSEIFDDQFSVERPDGSNFTLKIRSTKLEDSAMYFCASRDRGRSSGRAGTGELFFGEGSRLTVL.